This T cell receptor beta chain was documented in a study of breast tumors, draining lymph nodes, adjacent tissues. Points from the study as a whole: Compared with basal-like, luminal-like tumors shared significantly more repertoire with nontumor tissue. Tumor repertoires ranked between lymph nodes and nontumor tissue in diversity, with V and J gene preferences.

TCRdb processed the multiplex PCR reads anew with MiXCR; each CDR3 protein has one entry. The table includes 120,000 or so distinct CDR3 sequences, around 20% detected once. The lymph nodes were axillary draining lymph nodes from breast cancer patients. V lost 3 bases and J lost 5, with 13 bases in between. From germline, CDR1 is DFQATT and CDR2 SNEGSKA (reference sequence). The CDR3 is 13 residues long. Many counts were recorded for this clonotype. Its antigen is not known. Sequencing used axillary lymph node tissue. This TCR derives from a female donor with breast cancer. Some clones in this sample may be carry-over from other donors' samples. The rearrangement uses TRBV20-1 and TRBJ2-5; D may be TRBD1 or TRBD2 (5 bases each). The CDR3 sequence is CSASRGGFETQYF. The CDR3 coding sequence is TGCAGTGCTAGTAGGGGCGGGTTTGAGACCCAGTACTTC.